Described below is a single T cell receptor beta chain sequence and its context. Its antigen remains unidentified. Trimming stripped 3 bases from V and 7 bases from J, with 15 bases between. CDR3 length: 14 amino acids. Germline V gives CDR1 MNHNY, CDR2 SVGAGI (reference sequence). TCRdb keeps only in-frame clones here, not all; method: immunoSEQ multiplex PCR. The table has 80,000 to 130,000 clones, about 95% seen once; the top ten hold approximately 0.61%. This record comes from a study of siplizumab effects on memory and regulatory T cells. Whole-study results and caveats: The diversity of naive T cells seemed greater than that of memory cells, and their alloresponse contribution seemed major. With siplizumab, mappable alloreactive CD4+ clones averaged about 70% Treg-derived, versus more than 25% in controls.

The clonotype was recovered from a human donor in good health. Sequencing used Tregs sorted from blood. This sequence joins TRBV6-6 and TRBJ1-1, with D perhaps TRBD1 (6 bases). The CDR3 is CASSYGIQGLEAFF. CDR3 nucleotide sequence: TGTGCCAGCAGTTATGGAATACAGGGACTTGAAGCTTTCTTT.